The source of this T cell receptor beta chain is a study of T cell responses to AZD1222 COVID-19 vaccine. Study-level points and caveats: After the peak T cell response, and only then, were repertoires sampled. Vaccination with two AZD1222 doses was followed by a rise in Spike-specific TCR breadth and depth. Within unmutated variant regions lay the reported targets of nearly half of spike-specific TCRs. Only six AZD1222 recipients tested seropositive at baseline.

Turning to this clone: Its cognate antigen is unknown.

The CDR3 runs to 13 residues. The V end lost 11 bases, the J end lost 4 bases, and 17 bases lay between the germline ends. CDR1 is ENHRY and CDR2 is SYGVKD in the germline V gene. Sequencing used immunoSEQ multiplex PCR; TCRdb keeps in-frame clones, though not all of them. This sample has about 130,000 clones, with roughly 93% found just once. This sequence was found in an adult in good health. Sample: peripheral blood, taken on day 0 of AZD1222 vaccination. This chain links TRBV10-3 with TRBJ1-2; TRBD1 is a possible D gene (5 bases). This CDR3 reads CASGLGTVYGYTF. The CDR3 region has the DNA TGTGCCTCGGGGCTCGGGACGGTCTATGGCTACACCTTC.